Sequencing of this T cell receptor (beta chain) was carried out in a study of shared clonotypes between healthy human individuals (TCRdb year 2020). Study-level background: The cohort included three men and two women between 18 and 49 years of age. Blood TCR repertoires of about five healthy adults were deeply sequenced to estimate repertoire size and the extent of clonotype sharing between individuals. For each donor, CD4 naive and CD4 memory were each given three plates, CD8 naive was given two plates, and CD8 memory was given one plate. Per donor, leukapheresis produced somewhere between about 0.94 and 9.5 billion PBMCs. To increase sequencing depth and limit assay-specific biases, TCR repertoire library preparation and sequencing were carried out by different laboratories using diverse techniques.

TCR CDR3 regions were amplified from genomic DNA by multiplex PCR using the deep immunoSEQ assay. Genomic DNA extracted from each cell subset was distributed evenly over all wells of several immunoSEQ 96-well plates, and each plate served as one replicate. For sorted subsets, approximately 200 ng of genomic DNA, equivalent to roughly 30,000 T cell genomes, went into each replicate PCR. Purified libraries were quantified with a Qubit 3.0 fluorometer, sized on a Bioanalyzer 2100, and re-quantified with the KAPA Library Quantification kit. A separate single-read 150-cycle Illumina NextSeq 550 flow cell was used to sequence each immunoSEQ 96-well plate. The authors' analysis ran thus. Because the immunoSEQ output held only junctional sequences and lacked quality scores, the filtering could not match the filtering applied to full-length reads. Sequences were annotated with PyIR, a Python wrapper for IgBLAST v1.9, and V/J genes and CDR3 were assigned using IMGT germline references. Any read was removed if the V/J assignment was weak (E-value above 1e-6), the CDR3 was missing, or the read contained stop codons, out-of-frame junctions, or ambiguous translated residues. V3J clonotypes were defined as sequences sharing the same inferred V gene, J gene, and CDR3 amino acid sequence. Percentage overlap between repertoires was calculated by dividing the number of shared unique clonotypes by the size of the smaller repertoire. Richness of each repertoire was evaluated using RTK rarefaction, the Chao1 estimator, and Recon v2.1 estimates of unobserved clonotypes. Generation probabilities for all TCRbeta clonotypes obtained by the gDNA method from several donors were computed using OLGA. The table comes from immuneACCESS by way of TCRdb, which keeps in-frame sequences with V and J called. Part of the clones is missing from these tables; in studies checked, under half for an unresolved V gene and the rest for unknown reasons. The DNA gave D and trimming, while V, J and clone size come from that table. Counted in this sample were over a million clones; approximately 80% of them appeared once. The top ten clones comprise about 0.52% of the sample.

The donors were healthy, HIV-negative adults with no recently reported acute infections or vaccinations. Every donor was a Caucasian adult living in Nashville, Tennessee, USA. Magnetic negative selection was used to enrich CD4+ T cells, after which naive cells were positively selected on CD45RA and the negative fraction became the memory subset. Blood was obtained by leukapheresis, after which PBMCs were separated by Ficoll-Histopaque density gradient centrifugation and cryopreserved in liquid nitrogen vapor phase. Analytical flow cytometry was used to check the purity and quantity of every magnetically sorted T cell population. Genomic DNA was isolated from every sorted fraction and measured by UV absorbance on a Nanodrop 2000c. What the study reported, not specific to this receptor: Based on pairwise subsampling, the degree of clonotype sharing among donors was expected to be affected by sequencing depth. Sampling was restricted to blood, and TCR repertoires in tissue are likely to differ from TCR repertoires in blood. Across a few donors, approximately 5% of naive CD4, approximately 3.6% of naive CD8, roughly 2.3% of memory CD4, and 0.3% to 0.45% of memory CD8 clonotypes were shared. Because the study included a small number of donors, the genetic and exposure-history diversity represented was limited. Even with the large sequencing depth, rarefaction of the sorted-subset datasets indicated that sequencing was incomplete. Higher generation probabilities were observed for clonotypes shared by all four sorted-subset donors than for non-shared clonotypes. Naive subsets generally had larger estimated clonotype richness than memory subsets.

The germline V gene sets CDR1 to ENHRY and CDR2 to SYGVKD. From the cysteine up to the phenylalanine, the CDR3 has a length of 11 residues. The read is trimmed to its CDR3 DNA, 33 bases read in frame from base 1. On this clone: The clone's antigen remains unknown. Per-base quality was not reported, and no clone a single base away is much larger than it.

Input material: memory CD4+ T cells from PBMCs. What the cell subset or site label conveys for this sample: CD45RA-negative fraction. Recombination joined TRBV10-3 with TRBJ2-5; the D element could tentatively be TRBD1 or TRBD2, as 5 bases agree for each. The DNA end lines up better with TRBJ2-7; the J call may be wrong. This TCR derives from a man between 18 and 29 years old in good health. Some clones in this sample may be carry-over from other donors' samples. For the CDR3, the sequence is CAISPGPEQYF. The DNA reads TGTGCCATCAGTCCGGGACCCGAGCAGTACTTC.